This T cell receptor (beta chain) stems from a study of somatic mutations in cytotoxic T cells in rheumatoid arthritis. Data came from immunoSEQ multiplex PCR; TCRdb stores just in-frame clones and leaves some out. The sample has about 14,000 clones, over 70% seen once; the top ten hold around a sixth. V was cut by 2 bases and J by 4 bases, with 20 bases left in between. The CDR3 extends over 17 amino acids. From germline, CDR1 is SGHAT and CDR2 FQNNGV. Input material: CD8+ T cells sorted from blood. The TCR originated in an adult with rheumatoid arthritis. The chain couples TRBV11-2 to TRBJ1-1; D perhaps matches TRBD1 (5 bases). The CDR3 coding sequence is TGTGCCAGCAGCTTATTTGAGGGGTCCCTCCTTTCCACTGAAGCTTTCTTT. Translating gives CASSLFEGSLLSTEAFF. Based on the CDR3 plus reference TRBV11-2 and TRBJ1-1, the full variable domain is EAGVAQSPRYKIIEKRQSVAFWCNPISGHATLYWYQQILGQGPKLLIQFQNNGVVDDSQLPKDRFSAERLKGVDSTLKIQPAKLEDSAVYLCASSLFEGSLLSTEAFFGQGTRLTVV.